This T cell receptor (beta chain) was captured by sequencing in a study of cytomegalovirus exposure and HLA in healthy donors (dated by TCRdb to the late 2010s). Study-level background: In an earlier analysis of some 610 of the donors, 250 to 350 Gb of sequence data and some 100 million unique TCR beta sequences from 150 million to 200 million T cells were reported. Every repertoire in the discovery cohort had been generated on one and the same sequencing platform. HLA typing covered class I and class II loci at four-digit resolution. Roughly 300 gigabases of sequencing data and approximately 93 million unique TCR sequences were included in an early release covering several hundred HLA-typed donors. In the later analysis, no new phenotypic data were used to find candidate immune exposures; instead, reliance was placed on TCR beta sequences and their occurrence across donors. Roughly five DR-DQ haplotypes were treated as single units for association and clustering because of strong linkage in the cohort. To decide whether each TCR beta V gene segment behaved as functional or pseudogenic, an earlier analysis of approximately 620 of the donors relied on high-throughput TCR beta sequencing. Besides the first cohort of under 700 subjects, a separate validation cohort made up of 120 different subjects was used. The aim of the study was to test whether cataloging public T cell receptors could identify signatures of past pathogen exposure. Among a few hundred genotyped donors of the cohort, an average of about 240,000 unique TCR beta nucleotide sequences were sequenced per donor, 15% to 20% of them non-productive. Alongside the repertoire data, information on donor age, sex, ethnicity and CMV serostatus was compiled. A later analysis re-examined previously published TCR beta repertoires from more than 650 donors and added high-resolution HLA genotyping to investigate patterns of TCR occurrence. The study used immunosequencing to profile the T cell repertoires of approximately 690 subjects and linked those repertoires to cytomegalovirus serostatus. Of the roughly 430 genotyped donors, approximately 83% fell in the genetic ancestry cluster associated with self-reported Caucasian donors. A later genetic analysis used genome-wide SNP genotypes for about 60% of the roughly 670 donors, treating that subset as a discovery cohort. To predict cytomegalovirus infection status, the study combined high-throughput TCR immunosequencing, statistical association of individual TCRs with disease status, and machine learning. The number of donors typed differed by locus, with about 629-640 for A, B, C, DRB1 and DQB1, around 500 for DQA1, 600 to 610 for DPA1, and under 490 for DPB1. Study-wide conclusions, independent of this receptor: According to a later analysis, TCR association rates differed among HLA loci, with DRB1 alleles showing the most associated TCRs and HLA-C alleles showing the fewest. An association between a missense DCLRE1C variant and V-gene and J-gene trimming of TCR beta chains was found in a later genetic analysis and replicated in an independent cohort. Broadly in line with IMGT annotations, most TCR beta V segments showed up in productive rearrangements about 90% or about 30% of the time in an earlier analysis of several hundred of the donors. Sequencing depth was assumed to be roughly uniform across donors in the presence/absence analyses, though that assumption may not hold. In vitro tests confirmed that three of the cytomegalovirus-associated TCR beta chains recognize cytomegalovirus antigens. Compared with equally common non-associated chains, HLA-associated TCR beta chains in a later analysis were more clonally expanded and had lower generation probabilities. Assigning TCR associations to individual alleles was difficult when HLA alleles, especially DR and DQ, strongly co-occurred. HLA typing was unavailable for some donors at each locus, so association tests used only the typed subset. Most TCR sequences were observed very rarely across donors, whereas some public TCRs were present in many individuals. Several of the top co-occurrence clusters appeared to be linked to parvovirus B19, influenza, CMV and Epstein-Barr virus, according to a later analysis. A further reported finding was that TCR beta sequences accurately predicted the HLA-A and HLA-B alleles for most subjects in the first cohort. Most CMV-associated TCR beta chains appeared to be HLA-restricted in a later analysis, and the HLA associations seemed to be driven largely by CMV exposure. In a later genetic analysis, fewer N-insertions in productive TCRs were reported among donors in an Asian-associated ancestry cluster than the roughly 700-donor mean. The classifier was reported to diagnose cytomegalovirus status with high specificity and sensitivity in both the original cohort and the validation cohort. At a false discovery rate of 0.05, a later analysis linked about 16,000 TCR beta sequences to specific HLA alleles. Some IMGT-functional V segments, including TRBV6-2 and TRBV6-3, could not be told apart with the 87-base-pair reads, so those segments were excluded. Some 16 rarely observed V segments, including chromosome 9 orphons, were excluded from the earlier analysis of almost 600 of the donors because counts were too low. Only TCR beta chains were sequenced in this cohort, and the absence of alpha or paired-chain data limited detectable features. A cluster of highly shared sequence variants was judged likely to be a technical artifact of the sequencing pipeline. Correlated functional status among segregating V segments might be attributable to linkage disequilibrium, but an unknown experimental factor could not be ruled out. The study gave a list of 150 to 200 TCR beta chains associated with cytomegalovirus. For the cohort, immune exposure information was limited to CMV serostatus. It was suggested by the authors that the approach could potentially be generalized to other disease states and immunological phenotypes.

Concerning this clone itself: Its cognate antigen has yet to be identified. No base quality information exists; no much larger clone differs at one position.

V is cut by 0 bases and J by 0 bases, and the space between the germline ends is 3 bases. CDR1 and CDR2 (MRHNA, SNTAGT) derive from the germline V gene. From the cysteine through the phenylalanine, the CDR3 covers 15 amino acids. Of all the DNA, just the CDR3 is kept, 45 bases in frame from base 1. Preparation of the library involved the immunoSEQ multiplex PCR assay. For the multiplex PCR, a mixture combining 60 forward primers for TCR Vbeta segments and 13 reverse primers for TCR Jbeta segments was used. Amplification of the CDR3 region of rearranged TCR beta genes was performed with a multiplex PCR assay on genomic DNA. The amplified TCR beta libraries were sequenced on the Illumina HiSeq System as 87-base-pair reads. The authors' pipeline ran thus. In a later analysis, roughly 80 million unique TCR beta chains were counted across the approximately 640 repertoires, and roughly 10 million of these chains were shared by at least two donors. To remove PCR and sequencing errors, raw reads were error-corrected and collapsed into unique sequences using a nearest-neighbor algorithm that merged closely related sequences. Alignment of CDR3 sequences to IMGT reference sequences was used to assign V, D and J gene segments. For a sequence to be retained, at least a six-nucleotide match to both a V gene segment and a J gene segment was required. Rearrangements were classified as productive when the CDR3 lacked stop codons and remained in frame with V and J, and all other rearrangements were classified as non-productive. Following IMGT convention, CDR3 was defined as the stretch from the second conserved V-encoded cysteine up to the conserved J-encoded phenylalanine. In an earlier analysis of more than 550 of the donors, sequences lacking an unambiguous match to a single V gene segment were excluded. In an earlier analysis of a few hundred of the donors, a V segment was called functional when productive rearrangements were above 56.7%, and segregating when the standard deviation between donors exceeded 5%. To diagnose cytomegalovirus status from the catalog of TCR beta chain sequences, a statistical classification framework was built. A later analysis assigned V and J genes by comparing TCR nucleotide sequences with IMGT/GENE-DB human TR gene sequences. Using the TCRdist pipeline, a later analysis assigned CDR3 sequences along with most-parsimonious VDJ recombination scenarios. In a later analysis, each TCR beta chain was defined by its CDR3 amino acid sequence together with its V-gene family, and reads without a unique V-gene family were excluded. In a later analysis, fewer than 600 highly shared, low-generation-probability nucleotide sequences were removed to address suspected cross-contamination and a sequencing artifact. In a later analysis, a clonal expansion index for each public chain was calculated from normalized within-repertoire ranks of inferred template counts. In a later analysis, generation probabilities were computed with a VDJ recombination model fitted to out-of-frame rearrangements, and the resulting probabilities were checked against IGoR. Hypergeometric tests were used in a later analysis to score TCR-TCR, TCR-HLA and TCR-CMV co-occurrence, with a repertoire-size bias correction applied to the TCR pairs. To estimate false discovery rates, a later analysis permuted the HLA or CMV assignments 20 times. In a later analysis, co-occurring TCRs were grouped with DBSCAN, and TCRdist sequence similarity was added when clustering was performed within HLA-allele-positive subsets. Co-occurrence clustering excluded repertoires with fewer than 30,000 or more than 120,000 public chains, plus five with anomalous nucleotide sharing. TCRdb limited this immuneACCESS table to in-frame rearrangements with V and J called. A share of clones is missing; checked studies link under half to unresolved V genes, and the rest is unexplained. V and J calls and clone size are copied from that table; D and trimming were computed from the DNA. The sample profile shows fewer than 200,000 clones; about four fifths of them were found once. The top ten hold roughly 7.3% of the sample.

The cohort consisted of approximately 670 healthy bone marrow donors. All cohort members were sampled while nominally healthy, although unrecorded immune exposures were likely present. The donor was CMV seropositive and belonged to the group of 250 to 350 seropositive cohort members. A peripheral blood sample was provided by each donor, and peripheral blood mononuclear cells were used for TCR beta sequencing. The Qiagen DNeasy Blood Extraction Kit was used to extract genomic DNA from the blood cell samples. The chain couples TRBV6-4 to TRBJ2-6; the D gene remains uncertain. Sequencing was performed on PBMCs. The sequence was obtained from a male donor in good health and CMV-seropositive. CDR3 sequence: CASSDSSSGANVLTF. The nucleotide sequence is TGTGCCAGCAGTGACTCGAGCTCTGGGGCCAACGTCCTGACTTTC.